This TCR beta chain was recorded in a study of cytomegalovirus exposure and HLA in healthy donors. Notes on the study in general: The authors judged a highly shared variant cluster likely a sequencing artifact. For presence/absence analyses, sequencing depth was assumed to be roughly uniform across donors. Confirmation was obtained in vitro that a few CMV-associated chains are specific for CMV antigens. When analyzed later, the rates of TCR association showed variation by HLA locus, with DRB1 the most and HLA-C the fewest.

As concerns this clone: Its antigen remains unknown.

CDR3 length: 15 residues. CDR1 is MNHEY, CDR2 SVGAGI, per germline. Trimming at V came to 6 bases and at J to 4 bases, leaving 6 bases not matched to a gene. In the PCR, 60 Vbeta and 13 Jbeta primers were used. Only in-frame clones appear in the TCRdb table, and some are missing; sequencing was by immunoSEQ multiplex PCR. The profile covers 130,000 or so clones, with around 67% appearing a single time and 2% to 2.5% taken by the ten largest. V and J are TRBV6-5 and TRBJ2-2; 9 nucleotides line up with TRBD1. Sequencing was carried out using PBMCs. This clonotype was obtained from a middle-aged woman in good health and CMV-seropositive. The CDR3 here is CASRRDRAITGELFF. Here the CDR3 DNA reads TGTGCCAGCAGGCGGGACAGGGCGATCACCGGGGAGCTGTTTTTT.